This TCR beta chain was captured in a study of cytomegalovirus exposure and HLA in healthy donors. Study-wide points: In vitro assays verified that three CMV-associated chains recognized CMV antigens specifically. Association of around 17,000 TCR beta sequences with HLA alleles was found at 0.05 false discovery rate in a later analysis.

This clone has just one count. Its antigen is not identified. PCR involved 60 Vbeta and 13 Jbeta primers. The table came from immunoSEQ multiplex PCR; TCRdb's copy has only in-frame clones and leaves some out. The repertoire holds about 100,000 clones, with around 82% as singletons. V lost 0 bases to trimming and J lost 2 bases, with 12 bases between them. The CDR3 consists of 16 residues. The germline CDR1 and CDR2 sequences are SGDLS and YYNGEE. The receptor comes from an older woman in good health and CMV-seronegative. This chain connects TRBV9 to TRBJ2-1, with a possible D match to TRBD2 (6 bases). Material for sequencing was PBMCs. This CDR3 is CASSVGRDFPYNEQFF. CDR3 coding DNA: TGTGCCAGCAGCGTAGGCCGGGACTTCCCCTACAATGAGCAGTTCTTC. The variable domain in full, with the rest retrieved from reference TRBV9 and TRBJ2-1, is DSGVTQTPKHLITATGQRVTLRCSPRSGDLSVYWYQQSLDQGLQFLIQYYNGEERAKGNILERFSAQQFPDLHSELNLSSLELGDSALYFCASSVGRDFPYNEQFFGPGTRLTVL.